A few counts support the clone carrying this T cell receptor (beta chain). Trimming pared 1 base from V and 4 bases from J, leaving 14 bases between. CDR1 is LNHDA, CDR2 SQIVND, per germline (reference sequence). There are 16 residues in the CDR3. Repertoires were generated with immunoSEQ multiplex PCR, while TCRdb's copy carries only in-frame clones and drops some. The profile shows some 30,000 clones, 65% to 85% of them singletons. The sample belongs to a study of OX40 agonist ivuxolimab in advanced cancers. The material was CD4+ or CD8+ T cells sorted from blood, obtained in a trial of the OX40 agonist ivuxolimab. The clonotype originates from an adult with an advanced solid tumor such as melanoma, head and neck, liver or kidney cancer. The V and J genes are TRBV19 and TRBJ1-5, with D perhaps matching TRBD1 (5 bases). CDR3: CASSIGTYGGNQPQHF. The CDR3 coding sequence is TGTGCCAGTAGTATAGGGACTTATGGGGGGAATCAGCCCCAGCATTTT.